These 6 T cell receptor beta chains came from one sample sequenced in a study of blood T cells in healthy people across ages. Using a J-beta primer mix together with a sample-barcoded 5' primer, a second PCR was run for about 7 to 12 cycles. TCRdb independently ran MiXCR on the 5' RACE reads; one entry per CDR3 protein. The repertoire holds almost 300,000 distinct CDR3 sequences, with roughly a quarter as singletons. The specimen sequenced was blood. All receptors come from a woman aged 70-85 years in good health.

In this sample, this clonotype turned up a few times. One end of the junction is discordant with germline, which a read error may explain. V usage is TRBV2 and J usage is TRBJ2-5; 10 nucleotides line up with TRBD1. The DNA end favors TRBJ2-7, so the J call may be wrong. CDR1 SNHLY and CDR2 FYNNEI come from the germline V gene. The CDR3 spans 15 residues. This CDR3 is CGSKLIGQGAYEQYF. CDR3 nucleotide sequence: TGTGGCAGCAAACTAATAGGACAGGGGGCCTACGAGCAGTACTTC.

V usage is TRBV28 and J usage is TRBJ2-7, with 8 bases that match TRBD1. Trimming cost V 6 bases and J 5 bases; bases outside gene matches: 6. The CDR3 is 13 amino acids. Germline CDR1 MDHEN, CDR2 SYDVKM. CDR3 sequence reads: CASREGQADEQYF. DNA of the CDR3: TGTGCCAGCAGAGAGGGACAGGCGGACGAGCAGTACTTC.

This chain links TRBV19 with TRBJ1-2, with a possible D match to TRBD1 (5 bases). The CDR3 loop spans 15 amino acids. Trimming removed 2 bases from V and 4 bases from J, with 14 bases in between. Germline assignment: CDR1 LNHDA and CDR2 SQIVND (reference sequence). As DNA, the CDR3 is TGTGCCAGTAGTATAACCGGGGCTAATTTCTATGGCTACACCTTC. It translates to CASSITGANFYGYTF.

This clonotype was observed at least ten times. The V gene is TRBV9, the J gene TRBJ1-5; D is undetermined. This CDR3 region has 16 residues. Deletions cut 4 bases from V and 0 bases from J, with 14 bases between. In germline, CDR1 is SGDLS, CDR2 YYNGEE. The CDR3 is CASSFRGGSSNQPQHF. For the CDR3, the DNA is TGTGCCAGCAGCTTCCGTGGAGGTTCTAGCAATCAGCCCCAGCATTTT.

This clonotype was seen a handful of times. This chain joins TRBV7-9 and TRBJ1-1, with no clear D. The germline V and J ends were trimmed by 1 base and 11 bases, with 11 bases remaining between them. This CDR3 has 12 residues. Germline values: CDR1 SEHNR, CDR2 FQNEAQ (reference sequence). CDR3 nucleotides: TGTGCCAGCAGCTTAGACGGTGGCCGTGCTTTCTTT. It codes for CASSLDGGRAFF.

There are a few counts of this clonotype. This chain links TRBV7-9 with TRBJ1-1; 7 nucleotides align to TRBD1. Unmatched junction bases numbered 7, after V lost 5 bases and J lost 4 bases. This CDR3 is 14 amino acids long. Germline values: CDR1 SEHNR, CDR2 FQNEAQ (reference sequence). CDR3 sequence: CASSDRQGATEAFF. Here the CDR3 DNA reads TGTGCCAGCAGCGACCGACAGGGCGCCACTGAAGCTTTCTTT.